This TCR beta chain was recovered during a study of shared clonotypes between healthy human individuals. Looked up from germline, CDR1 is KGHSH and CDR2 is LQKENI. The CDR3 sequence is 16 residues long. V lost 0 bases and J lost 6; bases outside the gene matches: 8. The CD4+ fraction was divided into a CD45RA+ naive subset and a CD45RA-negative memory subset. Genomic DNA from each subset was divided evenly over several immunoSEQ plates. Sequencing used immunoSEQ multiplex PCR; TCRdb keeps in-frame clones, though not all of them. This table holds roughly 2.5 million clones, roughly 92% found once. This TCR derives from a young man in good health. Specimen: naive CD4+ T cells sorted from blood. The sample's subset: CD45RA+ positively selected. This rearrangement joins TRBV18 to TRBJ2-4; 7 nucleotides line up with TRBD2. The CDR3 sequence is CASSPPKAGDGNIQYF. CDR3 bases: TGTGCCAGCTCACCACCGAAGGCGGGGGACGGAAACATTCAGTACTTC.